The 21 T cell receptor beta chains in this list originate from one sample, sequenced in a study of T cells expressing NK-cell markers. TCRdb reanalyzed the 5' RACE reads and collapses them to one entry per CDR3 protein, without DNA. This sample lists some 390,000 distinct CDR3 sequences; its ten largest clones have about 10%. Sequencing was carried out using blood T cells: a sorted CD56 or NKG2C T cell subset, CD4+ or CD8+ T cells, or bulk PBMC T cells (not recorded which). These receptors all stem from a woman between 50 and 59 years old in good health.

V and J are TRBV6-5 and TRBJ1-5. CDR3 length equals 13 residues. Germline-derived CDR1 and CDR2 are MNHEY and SVGAGI. Here the CDR3 reads CASSYDRYQPQHF.

The CDR3 region is CSVKNRGPVAFF. The rearrangement links TRBV20-1 to TRBJ1-1. Germline V gene sequence: CDR1 DFQATT, CDR2 SNEGSKA (reference sequence). CDR3 size: 12 residues.

V usage is TRBV24-1 and J usage is TRBJ2-1; the D call of TRBD1 rests on TCRdb alone, since no DNA is present to check it. This CDR3 is 16 amino acids long. CDR1 KGHDR and CDR2 SFDVKD come from the germline V gene. The CDR3 is CATSDPLTGPNNEQFF.

The chain combines TRBV7-2 with TRBJ2-1; TCRdb's D call of TRBD1 is untestable without DNA. The CDR3 is made up of 14 amino acids. Germline assignment: CDR1 SGHTA and CDR2 FQGNSA. Here the CDR3 reads CASSLQGSVDEQFF.

The J gene is TRBJ2-3, the V gene TRBV7-3; TCRdb reports TRBD1, a call that lacks DNA to check it against. Germline lookup yields CDR1 SGHTA and CDR2 FQGTGA. This CDR3 contains 16 residues. The CDR3 is CASSPRGGGFTDTQYF.

The chain employs TRBV18 and TRBJ2-1. The CDR3 spans 15 residues. The germline gives CDR1 KGHSH, CDR2 LQKENI. The CDR3 is CASSLADFTYNEQFF.

This sequence joins TRBV3-1 and TRBJ1-4; lacking DNA, the TRBD1 call made by TCRdb goes unchecked. The CDR3 length is 14 residues. Germline V CDR1 and CDR2: LGHDT, YNNKEL (reference sequence). The chain's CDR3 is CASSQSAIEGKLFF. Full variable domain (remainder filled in from reference TRBV3-1 and TRBJ1-4): DTAVSQTPKYLVTQMGNDKSIKCEQNLGHDTMYWYKQDSKKFLKIMFSYNNKELIINETVPNRFSPKSPDKAHLNLHINSLELGDSAVYFCASSQSAIEGKLFFGSGTQLSVL.

This chain uses TRBV7-7 with TRBJ2-2; TCRdb gives TRBD2 as the D gene, but with no DNA this cannot be confirmed. CDR1 and CDR2 from the germline V gene are SSHAT and FNYEAQ (reference sequence). CDR3 length equals 15 residues. The CDR3 loop is CASSLVTSGTGELFF.

This chain links TRBV7-6 with TRBJ2-5. CDR3 length: 15 residues. Per germline, CDR1 SGHVS and CDR2 FNYEAQ. The CDR3 sequence is CASSLSGTSRETQYF. The full variable domain, completed using reference TRBV7-6 and TRBJ2-5, is GAGVSQSPRYKVTKRGQDVALRCDPISGHVSLYWYRQALGQGPEFLTYFNYEAQQDKSGLPNDRFSAERPEGSISTLTIQRTEQRDSAMYRCASSLSGTSRETQYFGPGTRLLVL.

This chain joins TRBV11-3 and TRBJ2-3; the TRBD2 assignment by TCRdb is unverifiable without DNA. This CDR3 contains 16 residues. Germline values: CDR1 SGHNT, CDR2 YENEEA. The CDR3: CASSLIPGLGTDTQYF.

This sequence joins TRBV6-1 and TRBJ1-3. CDR1 is MNHNS and CDR2 is SASEGT in the germline V gene. This CDR3 is built from 15 residues. The CDR3 is CASSESGRPGNTIYF.

The CDR3 loop reads CASSSRRGLNPGANVLTF. V and J are TRBV12-3 or TRBV12-4 and TRBJ2-6; as DNA is missing, the TRBD2 call by TCRdb cannot be tested. This CDR3 is 18 amino acids long.

This chain connects TRBV27 to TRBJ2-1; the TCRdb D gene call, TRBD2, has no DNA to confirm it. Germline CDR1 and CDR2: MNHEY and SMNVEV (reference sequence). The CDR3 is 14 residues long. The chain's CDR3 is CASSLGSGVNEQFF.

The rearrangement links TRBV9 to TRBJ2-2; TCRdb designates TRBD2, a call that cannot be tested without DNA. Germline V gene lookup returns CDR1 SGDLS and CDR2 YYNGEE. The CDR3 consists of 19 residues. The CDR3 sequence: CASSVGVMRLAKNTGELFF.

The rearrangement uses TRBV5-1 and TRBJ2-2; TCRdb calls TRBD1, which cannot be checked without DNA. CDR1 and CDR2 from the germline V gene are SGHRS and YFSETQ. The CDR3 sequence is 14 residues long. CDR3 sequence reads: CASSLIARTGELFF.

V is TRBV7-2 and J is TRBJ2-1; TCRdb reports TRBD2, a call that lacks DNA to check it against. In germline, CDR1 is SGHTA, CDR2 FQGNSA. CDR3 length equals 16 residues. CDR3: CASSPIQSGSTDEQFF.

The V gene is TRBV20-1, the J gene TRBJ1-5. The germline CDR1 and CDR2 sequences are DFQATT and SNEGSKA (reference sequence). The length of the CDR3 is 12 residues. CDR3 protein: CSAAWIPQPQHF.

The chain combines TRBV20-1 with TRBJ2-3; TCRdb designates TRBD2, a call that cannot be tested without DNA. The CDR3 consists of 13 residues. Germline CDR1 reads DFQATT; CDR2 reads SNEGSKA (reference sequence). This CDR3 reads CSATTSGRSSRDF.

The rearrangement uses TRBV28 and TRBJ2-5; no DNA is available, so the TRBD1 call from TCRdb remains unchecked. The germline V gene has CDR1 MDHEN and CDR2 SYDVKM. The CDR3 contains 16 residues. This chain's CDR3 is CASSRTEKLSQETQYF.

The chain employs TRBV29-1 and TRBJ2-5; TCRdb returns TRBD1, unconfirmable since there is no DNA. CDR1 and CDR2 (germline): SQVTM, ANQGSEA. The CDR3 is made up of 14 amino acids. CDR3: CSVARGTGQETQYF.

The rearrangement links TRBV11-2 to TRBJ2-7. CDR3 size: 15 residues. The germline CDR1 and CDR2 sequences are SGHAT and FQNNGV. The CDR3 here is CASSLDQVSLYEQYF.